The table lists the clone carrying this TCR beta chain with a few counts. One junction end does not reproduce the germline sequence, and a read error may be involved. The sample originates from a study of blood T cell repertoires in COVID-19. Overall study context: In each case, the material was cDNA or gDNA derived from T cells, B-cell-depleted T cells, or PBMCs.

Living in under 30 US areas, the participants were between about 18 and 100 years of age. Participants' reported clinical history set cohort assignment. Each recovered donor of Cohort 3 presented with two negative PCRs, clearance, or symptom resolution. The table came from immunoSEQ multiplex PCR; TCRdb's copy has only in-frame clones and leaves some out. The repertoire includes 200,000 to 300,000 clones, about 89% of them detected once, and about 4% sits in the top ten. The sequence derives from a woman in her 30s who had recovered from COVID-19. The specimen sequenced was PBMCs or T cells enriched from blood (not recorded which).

CDR3 nucleotide sequence: TGTGCTAGCAGCCCCGTAGCGGGACGGGAGAAAGATACGCAGTATTTT. As protein: CASSPVAGREKDTQYF. The V gene is TRBV7-7, the J gene TRBJ2-3; 8 bases are shared with TRBD2. Germline CDR1 and CDR2: SSHAT and FNYEAQ (reference sequence). The CDR3 is 16 residues long. Filled out from reference TRBV7-7 and TRBJ2-3, the complete variable domain reads GAGVSQSPRYKVTKRGQDVTLRCDPISSHATLYWYQQALGQGPEFLTYFNYEAQPDKSGLPSDRFSAERPEGSISTLTIQRTEQRDSAMYRCASSPVAGREKDTQYFGPGTRLTVL.